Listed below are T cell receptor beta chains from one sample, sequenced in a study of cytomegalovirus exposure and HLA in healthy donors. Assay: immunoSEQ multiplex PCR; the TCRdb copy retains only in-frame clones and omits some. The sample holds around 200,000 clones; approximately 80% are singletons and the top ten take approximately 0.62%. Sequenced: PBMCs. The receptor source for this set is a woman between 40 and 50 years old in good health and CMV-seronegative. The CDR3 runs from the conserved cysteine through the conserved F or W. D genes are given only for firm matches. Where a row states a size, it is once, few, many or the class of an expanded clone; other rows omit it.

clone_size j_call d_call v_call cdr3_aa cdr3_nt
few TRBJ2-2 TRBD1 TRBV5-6 CASSSGGTGELFF TGTGCCAGCAGCTCAGGGGGAACCGGGGAGCTGTTTTTT
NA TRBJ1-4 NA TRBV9 CASSADGSWEKLFF TGTGCCAGCAGCGCCGATGGTAGCTGGGAAAAACTGTTTTTT
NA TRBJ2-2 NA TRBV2 CASGPPNTGELFF TGTGCCAGCGGGCCCCCTAACACCGGGGAGCTGTTTTTT
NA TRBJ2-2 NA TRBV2 CASRADTGELFF TGTGCCAGCAGAGCGGACACCGGGGAGCTGTTTTTT
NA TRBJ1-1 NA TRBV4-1 CASSQGAGRNTEAFF TGCGCCAGCAGCCAAGGGGCAGGCCGAAACACTGAAGCTTTCTTT
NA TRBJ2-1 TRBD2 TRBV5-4 CASSLGGLALYNEQFF TGTGCCAGCAGCTTGGGGGGACTAGCCCTTTACAATGAGCAGTTCTTC
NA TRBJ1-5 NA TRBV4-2 CASSHEQFSNQPQHF TGTGCCAGCAGCCATGAACAGTTTAGCAATCAGCCCCAGCATTTT
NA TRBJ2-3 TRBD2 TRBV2 CASSGTSGGYSLMDTQYF TGTGCCAGCAGCGGGACTAGCGGGGGCTACAGTTTAATGGATACGCAGTATTTT
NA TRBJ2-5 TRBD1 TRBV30 CAWSGITGAQETQYF TGTGCCTGGAGTGGAATAACAGGGGCCCAAGAGACCCAGTACTTC
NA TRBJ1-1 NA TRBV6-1 CATNPLSGNTEAFF TGTGCCACCAATCCCCTTTCAGGGAACACTGAAGCTTTCTTT
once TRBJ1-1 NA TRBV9 CASSVLGQDKAFF TGTGCCAGCAGCGTATTAGGTCAGGACAAAGCTTTCTTT
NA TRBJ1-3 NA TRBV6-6 CAGGSRDTIYF TGTGCCGGGGGCTCACGGGACACCATATATTTT
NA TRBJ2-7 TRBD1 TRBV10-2 CASSESEGTGSYEQYF TGCGCCAGCAGTGAGTCCGAGGGGACAGGCTCCTACGAGCAGTACTTC
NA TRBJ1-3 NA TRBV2 CASSDTAGNTIYF TGTGCCAGCAGTGATACAGCTGGAAACACCATATATTTT
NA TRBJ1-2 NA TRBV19 CASSRSNERGYYGYTF TGTGCCAGTAGCCGATCCAACGAAAGGGGATACTATGGCTACACCTTC
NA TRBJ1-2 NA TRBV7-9 CASSFAQVGYTF TGTGCCAGCAGCTTTGCGCAGGTCGGCTACACCTTC
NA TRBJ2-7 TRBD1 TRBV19 CASSMGQGSPYEQYF TGTGCCAGTAGTATGGGACAGGGATCCCCTTACGAGCAGTACTTC
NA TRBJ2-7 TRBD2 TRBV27 CASSFGRGGAEQYF TGTGCCAGCAGTTTCGGGCGCGGGGGGGCCGAGCAGTACTTC
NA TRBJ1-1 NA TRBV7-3 CASSSGSNTEAFF TGTGCCAGCAGCTCCGGGTCGAACACTGAAGCTTTCTTT
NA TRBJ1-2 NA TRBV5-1 CASSLEGLSRSVYTF TGCGCCAGCAGCTTGGAGGGGTTATCGAGGAGTGTCTACACCTTC
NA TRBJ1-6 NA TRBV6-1 CAVQGGSYNSPLHF TGTGCCGTACAGGGCGGCTCCTATAATTCACCCCTCCACTTT
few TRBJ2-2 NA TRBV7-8 CASSLETGGNTGELFF TGTGCCAGCAGCTTAGAGACAGGAGGGAACACCGGGGAGCTGTTTTTT
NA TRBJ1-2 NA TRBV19 CASTQGIHGYTF TGTGCCAGTACGCAGGGGATACATGGCTACACCTTC
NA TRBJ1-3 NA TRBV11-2 CASSLDRFSGNTIYF TGTGCCAGCAGCTTAGACAGGTTCTCTGGAAACACCATATATTTT
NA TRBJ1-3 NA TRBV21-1 CASSQMPGQKNLPSGNTIYF TGTGCCAGCAGTCAGATGCCGGGACAAAAGAATTTACCCTCTGGAAACACCATATATTTT
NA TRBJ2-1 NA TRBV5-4 CASSLAGGSNEQFF TGTGCCAGCAGCTTGGCCGGGGGTTCGAATGAGCAGTTCTTC
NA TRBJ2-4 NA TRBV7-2 CASSLDLVGPRAKNIQYF TGTGCCAGCAGCTTAGATCTGGTTGGGCCTCGAGCCAAAAACATTCAGTACTTC
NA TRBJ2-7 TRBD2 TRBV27 CATQLAGAREQYF TGTGCCACCCAATTAGCGGGGGCGAGAGAGCAGTACTTC
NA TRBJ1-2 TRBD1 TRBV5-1 CASSLAPPGGTGAYGYTF TGCGCCAGCAGCTTGGCTCCACCCGGCGGGACAGGGGCGTATGGCTACACCTTC
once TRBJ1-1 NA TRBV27 CASSLSVNTEAFF TGTGCCAGCAGTTTATCCGTAAACACTGAAGCTTTCTTT
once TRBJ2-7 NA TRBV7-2 CASSLASSVSEQYF TGTGCCAGCAGCTTAGCCTCTTCGGTATCCGAGCAGTACTTC
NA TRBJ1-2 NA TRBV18 CASSPGEGLYGYTF TGTGCCAGCTCACCCGGTGAGGGCCTTTATGGCTACACCTTC
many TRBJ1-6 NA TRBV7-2 CASSSSPRSPLHF TGTGCCAGCAGCTCCTCCCCTCGGTCACCCCTCCACTTT
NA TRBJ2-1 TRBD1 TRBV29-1 CSAPGTGFNEQFF TGCAGCGCCCCGGGGACAGGGTTTAATGAGCAGTTCTTC
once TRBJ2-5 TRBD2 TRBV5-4 CASSSGGAGTSETQYF TGTGCCAGCAGCTCGGGAGGGGCAGGGACCTCAGAGACCCAGTACTTC
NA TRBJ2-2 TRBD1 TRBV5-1 CASSLATGGRNTGELFF TGCGCCAGCAGCTTGGCGACAGGGGGCCGGAACACCGGGGAGCTGTTTTTT
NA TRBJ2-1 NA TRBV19 CASSIEGLNEQFF TGTGCCAGTAGTATAGAGGGGCTAAATGAGCAGTTCTTC
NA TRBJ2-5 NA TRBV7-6 CASSLARERRALRETQYF TGTGCCAGCAGCTTAGCGAGGGAGAGGCGGGCCCTTCGAGAGACCCAGTACTTC
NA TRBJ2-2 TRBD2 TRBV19 CATRGENTGELFF TGTGCCACCCGGGGGGAGAACACCGGGGAGCTGTTTTTT
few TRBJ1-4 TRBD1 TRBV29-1 CSVWGLDRDNEKLFF TGCAGCGTTTGGGGTTTAGACAGGGACAATGAAAAACTGTTTTTT
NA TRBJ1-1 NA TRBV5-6 CASSFRNTEAFF TGTGCCAGCAGCTTTCGGAACACTGAAGCTTTCTTT
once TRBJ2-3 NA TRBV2 CASSLDGLSTDTQYF TGTGCCAGCAGTCTTGACGGACTTAGCACAGATACGCAGTATTTT
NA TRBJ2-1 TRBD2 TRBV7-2 CASSPSSGGAGYNEQFF TGTGCCAGCAGTCCCTCTAGCGGGGGGGCAGGTTACAATGAGCAGTTCTTC
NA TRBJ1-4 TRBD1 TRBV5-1 CASSLGGGVDEKLFF TGCGCCAGCAGCTTGGGAGGGGGCGTAGATGAAAAACTGTTTTTT
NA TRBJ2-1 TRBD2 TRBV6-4 CASSEEAGVSEQFF TGTGCCAGCAGTGAGGAGGCGGGGGTTTCTGAGCAGTTCTTC